The 28 T cell receptor beta chains reported below all come from one sample, sequenced in a study of blood T cell repertoires in COVID-19. The table came from immunoSEQ multiplex PCR; TCRdb's copy has only in-frame clones and leaves some out. The sample lists roughly 50,000 clones, 86% seen once, with 14% in the top ten. Specimen: peripheral blood. The receptor set was obtained from a man between 65 and 85 years old with acute or convalescent COVID-19.

This clone was recorded a few times. The rearrangement joins TRBV27 to TRBJ1-2; 7 positions agree with TRBD1. The CDR3 spans 14 residues. V shed 6 bases and J 3 bases; nucleotides not matched to a gene: 7. Germline V gene lookup returns CDR1 MNHEY and CDR2 SMNVEV (reference sequence). CDR3 coding DNA: TGTGCCAGCAGGTTGACAGGGATAGACTATGGCTACACCTTC. The encoded protein is CASRLTGIDYGYTF.

The genes are TRBV7-2 and TRBJ1-4; D is unclear. Trimming took 3 bases from V and 8 from J, leaving 13 bases between them. The CDR3 is 14 residues long. Per germline, CDR1 SGHTA and CDR2 FQGNSA. The CDR3: CASSFGGVREKLFF. The DNA for the CDR3 is TGTGCCAGCAGCTTTGGCGGGGTGCGAGAAAAACTGTTTTTT. Based on the CDR3 plus reference TRBV7-2 and TRBJ1-4, the full variable domain is GAGVSQSPSNKVTEKGKDVELRCDPISGHTALYWYRQSLGQGLEFLIYFQGNSAPDKSGLPSDRFSAERTGGSVSTLTIQRTQQEDSAVYLCASSFGGVREKLFFGSGTQLSVL.

The genes are TRBV15 and TRBJ2-5; D unclear. V was trimmed by 8 bases and J by 2 bases, leaving 15 bases between them. The CDR3 has 14 residues. The V gene's germline CDR1 is LNHNV and CDR2 YYDKDF (reference sequence). CDR3 protein: CATQILGPQETQYF. The CDR3 DNA is TGTGCCACCCAAATTTTGGGCCCTCAAGAGACCCAGTACTTC. Supplemented by reference TRBV15 and TRBJ2-5, the full variable domain reads DAMVIQNPRYQVTQFGKPVTLSCSQTLNHNVMYWYQQKSSQAPKLLFHYYDKDFNNEADTPDNFQSRRPNTSFCFLDIRSPGLGDTAMYLCATQILGPQETQYFGPGTRLLVL.

This chain uses TRBV12-3 or TRBV12-4 with TRBJ1-2; the D is unclear. The CDR3 is made up of 12 amino acids. The V and J ends lost 3 bases and 1 base respectively, with 3 bases between them. CDR3 region: CASSFNNYGYTF. In DNA, the CDR3 is TGTGCCAGCAGTTTTAATAACTATGGCTACACCTTC.

The chain couples TRBV2 to TRBJ1-3, with D possibly matching TRBD1 (5 bases). The germline V gene has CDR1 SNHLY and CDR2 FYNNEI. The CDR3 loop spans 16 amino acids. V lost 6 bases, J lost 0 bases, and 15 bases lay in between. CDR3 sequence reads: CASRNKGITSGNTIYF. CDR3 coding DNA: TGTGCCAGCAGGAATAAGGGGATCACCTCTGGAAACACCATATATTTT.

This chain connects TRBV5-6 to TRBJ2-7; 7 positions agree with TRBD1. V shed 4 bases, J shed 4 bases, and the junction held 8 bases outside the gene matches. There are 14 residues in the CDR3. CDR1 and CDR2 from the germline V gene are SGHDT and YYEEEE. CDR3 nucleotides: TGTGCCAGCAGCGACCCCACAGGGGTATACGAGCAGTACTTC. Protein sequence: CASSDPTGVYEQYF. Together with reference TRBV5-6 and TRBJ2-7, the CDR3 gives the full variable domain: DAGVTQSPTHLIKTRGQQVTLRCSPKSGHDTVSWYQQALGQGPQFIFQYYEEEERQRGNFPDRFSGHQFPNYSSELNVNALLLGDSALYLCASSDPTGVYEQYFGPGTRLTVT.

The chain carries TRBV7-9 and TRBJ2-2, with 7 bases lining up with TRBD1. Germline lookup yields CDR1 SEHNR and CDR2 FQNEAQ (reference sequence). V lost 8 bases, J lost 6 bases, and 18 bases stayed unmatched. The CDR3 runs to 17 residues. The CDR3 DNA follows: TGTGCCAGCCCTGAGGGGGCAGGGAGTGGGATCGCCGGGGAGCTGTTTTTT. It yields the protein CASPEGAGSGIAGELFF.

The chain has TRBV3-1 (or the pseudogene TRBV3-2) and TRBJ1-6; tentatively, D is TRBD1 (5 bases). Deletions cut 0 bases from V and 12 bases from J, with 12 bases between. The CDR3 is made up of 14 amino acids. Germline V gene sequence: CDR1 LGHDT, CDR2 YNNKEL (reference sequence). As DNA, the CDR3 is TGTGCCAGCAGCCAAGATTGGCAGCAGGGACCCCTCCACTTT. Its protein is CASSQDWQQGPLHF.

The chain carries TRBV28 and TRBJ2-1, with TRBD2 as a possible D gene (5 bases). The CDR3 has 13 residues. With 4 bases removed from V and 4 bases from J, the gap between germline ends came to 8 bases. Looked up from germline, CDR1 is MDHEN and CDR2 is SYDVKM. The chain's CDR3 is CASSSPGYNEQFF. In DNA, the CDR3 is TGTGCCAGCAGTTCTCCGGGGTACAATGAGCAGTTCTTC.

The gene calls are TRBV6-5 and TRBJ1-1, with D possibly being TRBD1 (6 bases). V lost 5 bases and J lost 3, with 10 bases in between. The germline V gene has CDR1 MNHEY and CDR2 SVGAGI. This CDR3 has 13 residues. CDR3 bases: TGTGCCAGCAGTCCTACAGGGTACACTGAAGCTTTCTTT. It yields the protein CASSPTGYTEAFF.

The gene calls are TRBV2 and TRBJ2-7; 8 positions match TRBD1. Germline assignment: CDR1 SNHLY and CDR2 FYNNEI. CDR3 length: 16 amino acids. J gave up 1 base and V 6 bases, and 11 bases lay outside the gene matches. CDR3 sequence reads: CASRERGQGASYEQYF. CDR3 sequence (DNA): TGTGCCAGCAGGGAGAGGGGGCAGGGGGCATCCTACGAGCAGTACTTC.

The rearrangement joins TRBV27 to TRBJ1-5, with TRBD1 matching 10 bases. The V and J ends lost 3 bases and 6 bases, in that order; junction bases with no gene match: 11. This CDR3 spans 17 amino acids. Germline V CDR1 and CDR2: MNHEY, SMNVEV (reference sequence). The CDR3 DNA follows: TGTGCCAGCAGTTTGCGTGTCCGGGACAGGGGCGCTCAGCCCCAGCATTTT. This codes for CASSLRVRDRGAQPQHF.

This sequence joins TRBV7-9 and TRBJ1-5; TRBD1 is a possible D gene (5 bases). The CDR3 spans 15 residues. Germline V gives CDR1 SEHNR, CDR2 FQNEAQ (reference sequence). V lost 0 bases to trimming and J lost 6 bases, with 12 bases between them. The CDR3 loop is CASSLAGQGSQPQHF. In nucleotides, the CDR3 is TGTGCCAGCAGCTTAGCGGGTCAGGGTAGTCAGCCCCAGCATTTT.

The CDR3 DNA reads as TGTGCCACCAGCAGCGGCTTTGGCGGGGGACACAATGAGCAGTTCTTC. It codes for CATSSGFGGGHNEQFF. This chain joins TRBV15 and TRBJ2-1, with TRBD2 matching 7 bases. This CDR3 has 16 residues. V was pared by 3 bases and J by 5 bases, with 10 bases of the junction left unmatched. CDR1 and CDR2 from the germline V gene are LNHNV and YYDKDF (reference sequence).

The V and J genes are TRBV19 and TRBJ1-2; TRBD1 might be the D (5 bases). V lost 6 bases and J lost 0, with 11 bases in between. Germline CDR1 and CDR2: LNHDA and SQIVND (reference sequence). This CDR3 is built from 14 residues. The CDR3 nucleotides read TGTGCCAGTAGCCCACAGGTCACTAACTATGGCTACACCTTC. Its translation: CASSPQVTNYGYTF.

V and J are TRBV7-3 and TRBJ1-4, with TRBD1 matching 9 bases. Germline loops: CDR1 SGHTA, CDR2 FQGTGA. The CDR3 totals 16 residues. V trimming: 5 bases; J trimming: 15 bases; junction bases outside the gene matches: 19. For the CDR3, the DNA is TGTGCCAGCAGCCCCCAAAGGGGACAGGGAAAGGGATTGGTGTTTTTT. It specifies CASSPQRGQGKGLVFF.

The chain is built from TRBV6-6 and TRBJ1-1, with 8 positions matching TRBD1. V lost 7 bases to trimming and J lost 1 base; unmatched junction nucleotides: 5. The CDR3 has 14 amino acids. Per the germline V gene, CDR1 is MNHNY and CDR2 is SVGAGI (reference sequence). The CDR3 nucleotides are TGTGCCAGCACCCTCGGACAGGGGAACACTGAAGCTTTCTTT. Amino acid sequence: CASTLGQGNTEAFF.

This clone was seen once. The chain's CDR3 is CASSSRRGNEQFF. CDR3 bases: TGTGCCAGCAGCTCTCGGAGAGGCAATGAGCAGTTCTTC. The J gene is TRBJ2-1, the V gene TRBV11-2; D not resolved. The ends were cut back, 4 bases at V and 6 bases at J, with 10 bases in the middle. This CDR3 has 13 amino acids. Germline V gives CDR1 SGHAT, CDR2 FQNNGV.

The chain is built from TRBV27 and TRBJ2-2; TRBD1 matches at 8 bases. Germline lookup yields CDR1 MNHEY and CDR2 SMNVEV (reference sequence). The length of the CDR3 is 15 residues. V gave up 4 bases and J gave up 7 bases; unmatched junction bases: 8. The CDR3 DNA follows: TGTGCCAGCAGTTCCCTCAGGGGGCAGGGCGGGGAGCTGTTTTTT. Protein sequence: CASSSLRGQGGELFF.

The chain couples TRBV6-2 or TRBV6-3 to TRBJ1-1; 7 nucleotides match TRBD1. Germline trimming cut 5 bases from V and 1 base from J; bases unmatched to any gene: 1. In germline, CDR1 is MNHEY, CDR2 SVGEGT. The CDR3 length is 13 residues. CDR3 sequence reads: CASSGTENTEAFF. CDR3 in DNA: TGTGCCAGCAGTGGGACAGAGAACACTGAAGCTTTCTTT.

This clone appeared once. This rearrangement joins TRBV3-1 (or the pseudogene TRBV3-2) to TRBJ2-7, with unresolved D. The CDR3 is 11 amino acids. V gave up 2 bases and J gave up 5 bases, with 4 bases separating them. Germline V gene lookup returns CDR1 LGHDT and CDR2 YNNKEL (reference sequence). DNA for the CDR3: TGTGCCAGCAGCCAATACAACGAGCAGTACTTC. Translated, it gives CASSQYNEQYF.

This clone was seen only a few times. The V call is TRBV9, the J call TRBJ2-1; 7 bases fit TRBD1. The CDR3 sequence is 15 residues long. CDR1 is SGDLS, CDR2 YYNGEE, per germline. V lost 1 base and J lost 6; bases outside the gene matches: 7. For the CDR3, the DNA is TGTGCCAGCAGCGTACCCGACAGGGCGGGCAATGAGCAGTTCTTC. Amino acid sequence: CASSVPDRAGNEQFF. Full variable domain (remainder filled in from reference TRBV9 and TRBJ2-1): DSGVTQTPKHLITATGQRVTLRCSPRSGDLSVYWYQQSLDQGLQFLIQYYNGEERAKGNILERFSAQQFPDLHSELNLSSLELGDSALYFCASSVPDRAGNEQFFGPGTRLTVL.

This rearrangement joins TRBV9 to TRBJ1-2, with a tentative D call TRBD1 (5 bases). Per the germline V gene, CDR1 is SGDLS and CDR2 is YYNGEE. The CDR3 is 12 residues long. Trimming shortened V by 0 bases and J by 7 bases, and 7 bases separated the two germline ends. CDR3 amino acids: CASSVGGAGYTF. The CDR3 bases are TGTGCCAGCAGCGTAGGTGGGGCTGGCTACACCTTC.

This chain joins TRBV7-2 and TRBJ2-4; TRBD2 is a possible D gene (5 bases). Trimming shortened V by 5 bases and J by 6 bases, and 20 bases separated the two germline ends. Germline V gene data show CDR1 as SGHTA and CDR2 as FQGNSA. This CDR3 spans 16 amino acids. CDR3 residues: CASSLGRGLAGNIQYF. CDR3 sequence (DNA): TGTGCCAGCAGCCTTGGACGAGGGCTAGCCGGAAACATTCAGTACTTC.

With respect to this clone: Other nucleotide sequences in the sample specify the same CDR3. V is TRBV18 and J is TRBJ1-2; 8 bases map to TRBD1. Germline V gene data show CDR1 as KGHSH and CDR2 as LQKENI. The CDR3 totals 15 residues. V lost 6 bases, J lost 2 bases, and 8 bases stayed unmatched. CDR3 DNA sequence: TGTGCCAGCTCTTCCGGGACAGGTGACAACTATGGCTACACCTTC. Encoded protein: CASSSGTGDNYGYTF.

The CDR3 nucleotides are TGCAGCGTTTTAGGACACCTGAACACTGAAGCTTTCTTT. Its protein product is CSVLGHLNTEAFF. The chain carries TRBV29-1 and TRBJ1-1; possible D gene TRBD1, 5 bases. There are 13 residues in the CDR3. V was trimmed by 5 bases and J by 0 bases, leaving 10 bases between them. Germline V CDR1 and CDR2: SQVTM, ANQGSEA.

The chain links TRBV4-3 to TRBJ1-2; D gene unclear. This CDR3 is built from 15 residues. The V gene lost 0 bases and the J gene lost 8 bases, with 16 bases spanning the gap. Germline loops: CDR1 LGHNA, CDR2 YSLEER. CDR3 loop: CASSQDLVQRSGYTF. CDR3 coding DNA: TGCGCCAGCAGCCAAGATCTGGTTCAGAGGTCCGGCTACACCTTC.

This sequence joins TRBV5-4 and TRBJ2-2; 8 bases are shared with TRBD1. CDR1 and CDR2 from the germline V gene are SGHNT and YYREEE (reference sequence). The CDR3 is 15 residues long. V trimming: 3 bases; J trimming: 2 bases; junction bases outside the gene matches: 3. The CDR3 DNA sequence: TGTGCCAGCAGCTCCGGACAGGGTAACACCGGGGAGCTGTTTTTT. This sequence encodes CASSSGQGNTGELFF.